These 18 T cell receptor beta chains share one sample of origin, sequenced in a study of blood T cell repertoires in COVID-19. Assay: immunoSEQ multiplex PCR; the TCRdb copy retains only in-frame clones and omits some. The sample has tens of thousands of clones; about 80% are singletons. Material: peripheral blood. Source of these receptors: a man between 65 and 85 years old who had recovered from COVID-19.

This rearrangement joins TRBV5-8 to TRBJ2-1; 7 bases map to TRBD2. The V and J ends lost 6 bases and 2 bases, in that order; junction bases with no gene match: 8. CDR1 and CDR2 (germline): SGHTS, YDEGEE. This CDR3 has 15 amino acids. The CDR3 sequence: CASTERGGPYNEQFF. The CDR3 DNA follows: TGTGCCAGCACCGAAAGGGGAGGGCCCTACAATGAGCAGTTCTTC.

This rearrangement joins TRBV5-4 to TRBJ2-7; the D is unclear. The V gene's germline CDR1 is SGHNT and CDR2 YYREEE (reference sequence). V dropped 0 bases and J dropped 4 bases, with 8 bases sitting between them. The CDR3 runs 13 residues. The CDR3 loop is CASSLDSLYEQYF. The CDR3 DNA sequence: TGTGCCAGCAGCTTGGACAGCTTGTACGAGCAGTACTTC.

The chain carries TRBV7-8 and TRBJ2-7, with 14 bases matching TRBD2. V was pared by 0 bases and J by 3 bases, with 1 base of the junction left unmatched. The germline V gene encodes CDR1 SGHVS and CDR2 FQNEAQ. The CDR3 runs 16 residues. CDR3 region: CASSLAGTSGGYEQYF. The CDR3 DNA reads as TGTGCCAGCAGCTTAGCCGGGACTAGCGGGGGCTACGAGCAGTACTTC.

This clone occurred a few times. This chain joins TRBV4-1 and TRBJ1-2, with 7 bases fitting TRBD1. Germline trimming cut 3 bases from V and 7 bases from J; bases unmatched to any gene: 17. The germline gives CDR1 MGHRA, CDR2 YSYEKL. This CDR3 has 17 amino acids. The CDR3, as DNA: TGCGCCAGCAGCCATATGATTCCGGGACAGCCTTTTTCTGGCTACACCTTC. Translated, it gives CASSHMIPGQPFSGYTF.

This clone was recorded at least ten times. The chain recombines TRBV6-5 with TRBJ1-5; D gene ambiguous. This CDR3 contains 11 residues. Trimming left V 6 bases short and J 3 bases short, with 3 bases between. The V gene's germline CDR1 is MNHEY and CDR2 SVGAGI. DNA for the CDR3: TGTGCCAGCAGCTACAATCAGCCCCAGCATTTT. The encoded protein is CASSYNQPQHF.

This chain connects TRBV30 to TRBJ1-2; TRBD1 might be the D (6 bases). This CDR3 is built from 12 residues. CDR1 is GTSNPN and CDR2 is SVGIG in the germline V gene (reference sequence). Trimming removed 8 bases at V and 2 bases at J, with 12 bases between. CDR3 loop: CAGGQLNYGYTF. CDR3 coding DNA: TGTGCCGGAGGACAGCTGAACTATGGCTACACCTTC.

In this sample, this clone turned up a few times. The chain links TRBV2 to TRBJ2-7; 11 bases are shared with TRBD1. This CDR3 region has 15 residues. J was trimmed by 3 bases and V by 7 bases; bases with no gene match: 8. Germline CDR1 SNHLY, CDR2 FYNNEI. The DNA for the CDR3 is TGTGCCAGCAATGACGGGACAGGGGGTTTCTACGAGCAGTACTTC. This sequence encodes CASNDGTGGFYEQYF.

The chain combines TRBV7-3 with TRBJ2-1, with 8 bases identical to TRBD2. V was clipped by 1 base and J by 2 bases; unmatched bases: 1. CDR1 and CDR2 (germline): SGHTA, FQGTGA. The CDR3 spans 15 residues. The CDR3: CASSLISGAYNEQFF. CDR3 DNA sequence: TGTGCCAGCAGCTTAATTAGCGGGGCCTACAATGAGCAGTTCTTC.

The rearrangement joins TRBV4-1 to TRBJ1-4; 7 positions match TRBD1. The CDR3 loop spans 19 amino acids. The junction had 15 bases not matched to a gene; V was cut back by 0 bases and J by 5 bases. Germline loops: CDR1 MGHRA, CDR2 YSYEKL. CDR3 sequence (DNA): TGCGCCAGCAGCCAAGACCCCGGGACAGTACAACTACGGAATGAAAAACTGTTTTTT. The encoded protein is CASSQDPGTVQLRNEKLFF.

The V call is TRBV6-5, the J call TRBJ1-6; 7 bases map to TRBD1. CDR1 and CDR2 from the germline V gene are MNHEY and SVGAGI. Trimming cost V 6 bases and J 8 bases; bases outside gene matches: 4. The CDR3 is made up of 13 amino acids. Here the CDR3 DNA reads TGTGCCAGCAGACAGGGGTTCTATTCACCCCTCCACTTT. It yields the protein CASRQGFYSPLHF.

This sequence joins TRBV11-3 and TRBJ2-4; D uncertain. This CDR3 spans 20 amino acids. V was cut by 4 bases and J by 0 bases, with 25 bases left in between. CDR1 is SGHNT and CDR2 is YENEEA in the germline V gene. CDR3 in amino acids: CASSSQSPNHSHLAKNIQYF. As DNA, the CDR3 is TGTGCCAGCAGCTCACAATCGCCGAATCACAGTCACCTAGCCAAAAACATTCAGTACTTC.

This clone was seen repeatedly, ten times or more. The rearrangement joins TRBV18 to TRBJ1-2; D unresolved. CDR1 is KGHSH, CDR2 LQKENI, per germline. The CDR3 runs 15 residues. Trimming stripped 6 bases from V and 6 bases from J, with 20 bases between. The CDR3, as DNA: TGTGCCAGCTCCCCTAATATCGACACTAGGGATGGCTACACCTTC. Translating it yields CASSPNIDTRDGYTF.

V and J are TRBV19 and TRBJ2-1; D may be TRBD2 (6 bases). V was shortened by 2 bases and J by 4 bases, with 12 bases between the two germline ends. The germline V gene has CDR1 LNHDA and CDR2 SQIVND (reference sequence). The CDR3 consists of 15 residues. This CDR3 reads CASSITGERYNEQFF. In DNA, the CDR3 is TGTGCCAGTAGTATAACGGGAGAGAGATACAATGAGCAGTTCTTC.

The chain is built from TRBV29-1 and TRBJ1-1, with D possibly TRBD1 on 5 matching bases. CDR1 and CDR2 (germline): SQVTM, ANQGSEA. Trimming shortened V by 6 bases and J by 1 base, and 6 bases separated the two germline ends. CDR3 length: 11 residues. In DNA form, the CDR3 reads TGCAGCGTCGACAGGAACACTGAAGCTTTCTTT. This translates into CSVDRNTEAFF. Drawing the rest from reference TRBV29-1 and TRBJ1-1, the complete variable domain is SAVISQKPSRDICQRGTSLTIQCQVDSQVTMMFWYRQQPGQSLTLIATANQGSEATYESGFVIDKFPISRPNLTFSTLTVSNMSPEDSSIYLCSVDRNTEAFFGQGTRLTVV.

CDR3 sequence (DNA): TGCGCCAGCAGCCCAAGGGGATTCCGATCACCCCTCCACTTT. Protein product: CASSPRGFRSPLHF. The rearrangement uses TRBV4-3 and TRBJ1-6, with a possible D match to TRBD1 (5 bases). Germline V gives CDR1 LGHNA, CDR2 YSLEER. With 4 bases removed from V and 10 bases from J, the gap between germline ends came to 14 bases. The CDR3 is 14 amino acids.

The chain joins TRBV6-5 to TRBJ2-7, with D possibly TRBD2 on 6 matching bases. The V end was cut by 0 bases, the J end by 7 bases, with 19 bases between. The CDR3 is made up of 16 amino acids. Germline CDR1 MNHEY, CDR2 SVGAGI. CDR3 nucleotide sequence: TGTGCCAGCAGTTACTCGATCGGCGGGAAGGCAGGGGAGCAGTACTTC. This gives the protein CASSYSIGGKAGEQYF.

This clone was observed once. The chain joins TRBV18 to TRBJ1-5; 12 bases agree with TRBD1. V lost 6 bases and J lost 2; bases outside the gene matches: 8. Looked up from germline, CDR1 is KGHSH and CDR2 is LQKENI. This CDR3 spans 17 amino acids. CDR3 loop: CASSQTGTGGGNQPQHF. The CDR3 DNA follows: TGTGCCAGCTCTCAGACCGGGACAGGGGGCGGCAATCAGCCCCAGCATTTT.

The CDR3 DNA follows: TGTGCCAGCAGGAGGACAGATGGCAATCAGCCCCAGCATTTT. It yields the protein CASRRTDGNQPQHF. The genes are TRBV2 and TRBJ1-5, with D maybe TRBD1 (6 bases). This CDR3 is built from 14 residues. Germline CDR1 SNHLY, CDR2 FYNNEI. V lost 6 bases to trimming and J lost 2 bases, with 11 bases between them.